The T cell receptor delta chain under discussion was sequenced for a study of Vγ9Vδ2 T cells in congenital toxoplasmosis (dated by TCRdb to 2020 to 2022). In terms of the full investigation: Congenital toxoplasmosis was diagnosed using IgG, IgM and IgA serology, Western blot and an in-house interferon-gamma release assay. This study compared the CDR3 repertoires of the gamma and delta chains in sorted blood gammadelta T cells from congenitally T. gondii-infected infants versus uninfected infants. Infant repertoires were sequenced at 2 months after birth and at 1 year of age. TCR sequencing was performed on roughly 5 infected and roughly 10 uninfected infants at 2 months and on 3 infected and 4 uninfected infants at 1 year.

cDNA was generated in one tube by template-switch reverse transcription with TRGC- and TRDC-specific primers, using SuperScript II. The TRGC primer was designed so that it binds both the TRGC1 and the TRGC2 constant genes. Amplification of TRG and TRD was done with the KAPA Real-Time Library Amplification Kit, and AMPure XP beads were used for purification between steps. Index PCR with the Nextera XT Index Kit was used to attach the Illumina sequencing adapters. An Illumina MiSeq with the V2 300 kit was used to sequence the TRG and TRD amplicons, producing 150 bp paired-end reads. The paper's processing steps were these. Read quality was checked with FastQC version 0.11.8 before further analysis. Reads were mapped to GenBank TRG or TRD reference genes, and MiXCR version 3.0.3 was used to assemble CDR3 sequences. Default MiXCR settings were used, apart from assembling TRDD gene segments from 3 instead of 5 consecutive nucleotides. N additions, CDR3 length, J segment length and clonotype sharing between samples were all calculated using VDJtools version 1.2.1. Out-of-frame CDR3 sequences and those containing stop codons were excluded from analysis. To look for overlap, the infant repertoires were checked against previously published Vgamma9Vdelta2 repertoires from fetal, cord blood and adult blood. TCRdb reprocessed the public data with the CATT caller; entries with the same nucleotide sequence were combined afterwards. The V and J calls shown here were made by TCRdb, not taken from the authors' results. This sample holds fewer than 950 delta-chain clones; approximately 50% were observed only once. Roughly 30% of the sample goes to the ten largest clones.

The germline V gene sets CDR1 to GEAIGNYY and CDR2 to EKD. Ends trimmed: V by 3 bases, J by 4 bases; bases unmatched to a gene: 12. From cysteine to phenylalanine, the CDR3 is 19 amino acids long. The only DNA kept is the CDR3, 57 bases in frame from the first base. Of note for this clone: Its specific antigen is unknown. This likely reflects a read error, since a far larger clone is one base away.

The same treatment, consisting of spiramycin and/or pyrimethamine plus sulfadiazine plus folinic acid, was given to mothers of infected and uninfected infants alike. All infants, infected and uninfected, were born by term delivery after more than 37 weeks of gestation. About 1,000 uL of blood was processed into PBMCs by Lymphoprep gradient centrifugation, then cryopreserved in liquid nitrogen and shipped to Belgium. After thawing, PBMCs were labeled with Zombie NIR viability dye and stained with CD3, TCR gammadelta, Vgamma9 and Vdelta2 antibodies. Sorting of CD3+ TCRgammadelta+ T cells was performed on a FACSAria III, reaching a mean purity of around 98%. For each sample, RNA was extracted from roughly 11,000 sorted gammadelta T cells with the RNeasy Micro Kit. The infants were born to mothers who were enrolled with primary T. gondii infection during pregnancy. The infants' peripheral blood was drawn at an outpatient microbiology and virology center located in Pavia, Italy.

Study-wide findings and limitations: A public TRGV9 clonotype was highly prevalent in both infected and uninfected infants. Repertoire differences between infected and uninfected infants were less clear at 1 year of age than at 2 months. Two months was the earliest age with enough suitable sample material for TCR repertoire analysis, so newborn repertoires were not sequenced. Compared with uninfected infants, infected infants at 2 months appeared to have fewer N additions in their TRGV9 and TRDV2 CDR3s, and this was especially true for TRDV2-TRDJ1 sequences. In 2-month-old infants, germline-encoded fetal-type TRDV2 CDR3 sequences seemed to be more common in infected than in uninfected infants, which suggests a footprint of in utero expansion.

Sequenced sample: gamma-delta T cells from blood. The rearranged chain carries TRDV2 and TRDJ3, and TRDD3 aligns with 9 junction nucleotides. As TCRdb names no J gene, one was assigned here on the basis of a DNA match to germline. This receptor was identified in a child under 10 years old born to a mother with Toxoplasma gondii infection during pregnancy, either congenitally infected or uninfected (not recorded which). The sequenced DNA: TGTGCCTGTGACCTTACTGGGGGACAAAGCTCATGGGACACCCGACAGATGTTTTTC. This is translated as CACDLTGGQSSWDTRQMFF.